Presented here are 31 T cell receptor beta chains from one specimen sequenced in a study of PD-1 blockade in classical Hodgkin lymphoma. Using immunoSEQ multiplex PCR, the repertoire was profiled, and TCRdb retains in-frame clones only, with some absent. This sample carries approximately 9,000 clones, around 84% of them seen once, and the ten largest clones take about 15%. Stated time point: newly diagnosed, previously untreated cHL patient sample. Negative selection with magnets was how CD8+ T cells were isolated from the thawed PBMCs. What was sequenced was CD8+ T cells from blood. The origin of the receptors is a human donor with classical Hodgkin lymphoma.

The chain has TRBV7-9 and TRBJ2-5; D not certain. Trimming pared 3 bases from V and 1 base from J, leaving 15 bases between. The CDR3 extends over 16 amino acids. Germline assignment: CDR1 SEHNR and CDR2 FQNEAQ (reference sequence). CDR3 loop: CASSLGLQSTQETQYF. The CDR3 nucleotides read TGTGCCAGCAGCTTGGGTCTACAATCGACCCAAGAGACCCAGTACTTC.

The gene calls are TRBV5-1 and TRBJ2-5; 13 bases fit TRBD2. With 0 bases clipped from V and 1 base from J, the junction kept 3 bases outside the gene matches. CDR3 size: 17 residues. Germline loops: CDR1 SGHRS, CDR2 YFSETQ. CDR3 sequence (DNA): TGCGCCAGCAGCTTGGCGACTAGCGGGGGGTCCCAAGAGACCCAGTACTTC. Translated, it gives CASSLATSGGSQETQYF.

J is TRBJ1-5 and V is TRBV15, with a tentative D call TRBD1 (5 bases). The germline CDR1 and CDR2 sequences are LNHNV and YYDKDF (reference sequence). The CDR3 contains 16 residues. Trimming cost V 0 bases and J 0 bases, with 9 bases left between them. In DNA form, the CDR3 reads TGTGCCACCAGCAGAGATTCAGGGTATAGCAATCAGCCCCAGCATTTT. It encodes CATSRDSGYSNQPQHF.

This rearrangement joins TRBV7-9 to TRBJ2-2; D may be TRBD2 (5 bases). The germline V gene has CDR1 SEHNR and CDR2 FQNEAQ (reference sequence). V lost 5 bases and J 8 bases, leaving 9 bases between the germline ends. The CDR3 is 12 amino acids. CDR3 region: CASSGPGGELFF. The CDR3 DNA is TGTGCCAGCAGCGGCCCGGGGGGGGAGCTGTTTTTT.

The V call is TRBV30, the J call TRBJ2-7; perhaps D is TRBD1 or TRBD2 (5 bases each). Germline V gene sequence: CDR1 GTSNPN, CDR2 SVGIG (reference sequence). Trimming took 6 bases from V and 4 from J, leaving 16 bases between them. The CDR3 runs to 13 residues. The CDR3 loop is CACRDGYKYEQYF. The CDR3 bases are TGTGCCTGCAGGGACGGCTACAAATACGAGCAGTACTTC.

V is TRBV13 and J is TRBJ2-2, with 12 bases matching TRBD1. This CDR3 has 17 residues. V was pared by 4 bases and J by 3 bases, with 6 bases of the junction left unmatched. Germline CDR1 is PRHDT and CDR2 is FYEKMQ (reference sequence). The CDR3, as DNA: TGTGCCAGCAGCTCAAGGGACAGGGGGCCGTACACCGGGGAGCTGTTTTTT. It codes for CASSSRDRGPYTGELFF.

The CDR3 coding sequence is TGCGCCAGCAGACCCGTGGGTCTCAATGAGCAGTTCTTC. Protein product: CASRPVGLNEQFF. The chain carries TRBV10-2 and TRBJ2-1; no firm D call. Germline-derived CDR1 and CDR2 are WSHSY and SAAADI. V was cut by 6 bases and J by 6 bases, with 12 bases left in between. This CDR3 region has 13 residues.

This clone counts as large. This chain joins TRBV30 and TRBJ2-2; 10 bases agree with TRBD1. The CDR3 is 14 residues long. The junction had 6 bases not matched to a gene; V was cut back by 4 bases and J by 7 bases. The germline V gene encodes CDR1 GTSNPN and CDR2 SVGIG (reference sequence). Here the CDR3 reads CAWTPGQGIGELFF. CDR3 coding DNA: TGTGCCTGGACCCCGGGACAGGGGATCGGGGAGCTGTTTTTT.

V gene TRBV4-2 combines with J gene TRBJ1-4, with D hard to call. Germline lookup yields CDR1 LGHNA and CDR2 YNFKEQ. Trimming cost V 2 bases and J 6 bases, with 16 bases left between them. CDR3 length equals 16 residues. CDR3 DNA: TGTGCCAGCAGCCAAAACGTGGCTAAATCGGATGAAAAACTGTTTTTT. It is translated as CASSQNVAKSDEKLFF.

The chain has TRBV7-6 and TRBJ1-2; weak D call: TRBD1 (6 bases). V was trimmed by 2 bases and J by 5 bases, leaving 15 bases between them. In germline, CDR1 is SGHVS, CDR2 FNYEAQ. The CDR3 has 15 residues. CDR3: CASSLNPGTGYGYTF. The CDR3 coding sequence is TGTGCCAGCAGCTTAAACCCCGGAACAGGGTATGGCTACACCTTC.

This chain joins TRBV9 and TRBJ1-3, with D unclear. The CDR3 is 12 amino acids. V lost 2 bases and J 0 bases, leaving 0 bases between the germline ends. Germline values: CDR1 SGDLS, CDR2 YYNGEE. CDR3 sequence reads: CASSVSGNTIYF. In DNA, the CDR3 is TGTGCCAGCAGCGTCTCTGGAAACACCATATATTTT.

This chain joins TRBV5-6 and TRBJ2-5, with D hard to call. With 0 bases removed from V and 2 bases from J, the gap between germline ends came to 20 bases. Germline lookup yields CDR1 SGHDT and CDR2 YYEEEE. The CDR3 consists of 18 residues. CDR3: CASSLGSAWNRGQETQYF. CDR3 bases: TGTGCCAGCAGCTTGGGGTCGGCTTGGAACAGAGGACAAGAGACCCAGTACTTC.

The chain uses TRBV9 and TRBJ2-1, with 9 bases matching TRBD2. The CDR3 contains 18 residues. CDR1 SGDLS and CDR2 YYNGEE come from the germline V gene. Trimming at V came to 0 bases and at J to 5 bases, leaving 12 bases not matched to a gene. The CDR3 loop reads CASSVASTGSGGHNEQFF. The DNA for the CDR3 is TGTGCCAGCAGCGTAGCTTCCACGGGTAGCGGGGGCCACAATGAGCAGTTCTTC.

This clone was counted a single time. This sequence joins TRBV19 and TRBJ2-7, with D tentatively TRBD1 (6 bases). V dropped 3 bases and J dropped 3 bases, with 9 bases sitting between them. Germline CDR1 and CDR2: LNHDA and SQIVND (reference sequence). CDR3 size: 13 residues. CDR3 residues: CASSMGRGYEQYF. CDR3 nucleotides: TGTGCCAGTAGTATGGGCAGGGGCTACGAGCAGTACTTC. The entire variable domain, with the rest obtained from reference TRBV19 and TRBJ2-7, is as follows: DGGITQSPKYLFRKEGQNVTLSCEQNLNHDAMYWYRQDPGQGLRLIYYSQIVNDFQKGDIAEGYSVSREKKESFPLTVTSAQKNPTAFYLCASSMGRGYEQYFGPGTRLTVT.

The chain links TRBV25-1 to TRBJ2-7; 9 bases match TRBD2. CDR3 length: 16 amino acids. V shed 4 bases and J 0 bases; nucleotides not matched to a gene: 7. The germline V gene encodes CDR1 MGHDK and CDR2 SYGVNS. The CDR3 nucleotides read TGTGCCAGCAGTGTGAGGAGCGGGGGGCCCTCCTACGAGCAGTACTTC. Translating it yields CASSVRSGGPSYEQYF.

The V call is TRBV4-1, the J call TRBJ2-5; D is unresolved. TRBJ2-7 explains the end of the DNA better; the J call may be wrong. The CDR3 extends over 13 amino acids. Germline V gene sequence: CDR1 MGHRA, CDR2 YSYEKL. As DNA, the CDR3 is TGCGCCAGCAGCCAAGTCGTTGTTGGCGAGCAGTACTTC. Amino acids: CASSQVVVGEQYF.

Here the CDR3 DNA reads TGTGCCAGCAGTTTATTTGGACAACCGTTCCAAGAGACCCAGTACTTC. This codes for CASSLFGQPFQETQYF. The chain carries TRBV28 and TRBJ2-5; TRBD1 might be the D (5 bases). The CDR3 covers 16 residues. The germline gives CDR1 MDHEN, CDR2 SYDVKM. Trimming left V 1 base short and J 1 base short, with 13 bases between.

The V gene is TRBV5-4, the J gene TRBJ1-2, with D uncertain. Germline CDR1 is SGHNT and CDR2 is YYREEE (reference sequence). V lost 4 bases and J lost 4, with 11 bases in between. CDR3 length: 13 residues. The CDR3 sequence is CASSGGRVYGYTF. The DNA of the CDR3 is TGTGCCAGCAGCGGCGGGCGTGTCTATGGCTACACCTTC.

The rearrangement joins TRBV11-2 to TRBJ2-6; 8 nucleotides line up with TRBD1. Germline V gives CDR1 SGHAT, CDR2 FQNNGV. The CDR3 is made up of 16 amino acids. V lost 5 bases, J lost 3 bases, and 6 bases stayed unmatched. CDR3 sequence (DNA): TGTGCCAGCAGCCCTCAGGGGGCGCTTGGGGCCAACGTCCTGACTTTC. Translating gives CASSPQGALGANVLTF.

The chain recombines TRBV2 with TRBJ2-3; the D gene could be TRBD1 or TRBD2 (6 bases each). Germline V gene data show CDR1 as SNHLY and CDR2 as FYNNEI. There are 15 residues in the CDR3. The ends were cut back, 11 bases at V and 6 bases at J, with 24 bases in the middle. CDR3 protein: CAQGRWGAGSDTQYF. The CDR3 DNA reads as TGTGCCCAGGGGAGGTGGGGGGCCGGGTCTGATACGCAGTATTTT. Combining the CDR3 with reference TRBV2 and TRBJ2-3 gives the whole variable domain EPEVTQTPSHQVTQMGQEVILRCVPISNHLYFYWYRQILGQKVEFLVSFYNNEISEKSEIFDDQFSVERPDGSNFTLKIRSTKLEDSAMYFCAQGRWGAGSDTQYFGPGTRLTVL.

This clone was recorded once. The rearrangement uses TRBV25-1 and TRBJ1-2, with D tentatively TRBD1 (5 bases). Germline CDR1 reads MGHDK; CDR2 reads SYGVNS. Trimming shortened V by 7 bases and J by 6 bases, and 15 bases separated the two germline ends. This CDR3 comprises 13 residues. The CDR3 nucleotides are TGTGCCAGCACGCCCGGGACGGCCCATGGCTACACCTTC. Translated: CASTPGTAHGYTF.

This chain links TRBV29-1 with TRBJ2-7, with 10 bases lining up with TRBD1. The CDR3 covers 13 residues. CDR1 is SQVTM and CDR2 is ANQGSEA in the germline V gene. V was pared by 6 bases and J by 2 bases, with 4 bases of the junction left unmatched. The CDR3 DNA reads as TGCAGCGTGACAGGGGGCCCAACCTACGAGCAGTACTTC. Amino acids: CSVTGGPTYEQYF.

V and J are TRBV29-1 and TRBJ1-2; weak D call: TRBD1 (5 bases). The germline CDR1 and CDR2 sequences are SQVTM and ANQGSEA. The length of the CDR3 is 15 residues. Between the trimmed V and J ends, which lost 1 base and 3 bases, there was a span of 15 bases. CDR3 loop: CSVEGSRGLDYGYTF. The CDR3 DNA reads as TGCAGCGTTGAAGGGTCAAGGGGTTTAGACTATGGCTACACCTTC.

This clone was seen once. The J gene is TRBJ2-7, the V gene TRBV10-3, with 7 bases identical to TRBD1. Looked up from germline, CDR1 is ENHRY and CDR2 is SYGVKD. The CDR3 is 14 amino acids. V lost 4 bases and J lost 2; bases outside the gene matches: 5. The CDR3 DNA reads TGTGCCATCAGTGTGGCAGGGGGAACCTACGAGCAGTACTTC. It is translated as CAISVAGGTYEQYF.

Relative to its sample, this clone is large. This rearrangement joins TRBV29-1 to TRBJ1-2; D is unclear. The CDR3 is 13 residues long. V dropped 0 bases and J dropped 2 bases, with 7 bases sitting between them. Germline loops: CDR1 SQVTM, CDR2 ANQGSEA. The CDR3 loop reads CSVEDFLNYGYTF. CDR3 nucleotides: TGCAGCGTTGAAGACTTTTTGAACTATGGCTACACCTTC.

The chain combines TRBV7-2 with TRBJ1-1; D gene unclear. The CDR3 covers 14 residues. Trimming left V 2 bases short and J 2 bases short, with 9 bases between. Germline-derived CDR1 and CDR2 are SGHTA and FQGNSA. CDR3 sequence (DNA): TGTGCCAGCAGCTTATTTGGTCCAAACACTGAAGCTTTCTTT. It specifies CASSLFGPNTEAFF.

This clone was counted a few times. V is TRBV29-1 and J is TRBJ1-1, with unresolved D. The V gene lost 4 bases and the J gene lost 1 base, with 13 bases spanning the gap. This CDR3 is built from 14 residues. CDR1 is SQVTM, CDR2 ANQGSEA, per germline. CDR3 nucleotides: TGCAGCGTTGTATTTAGGCACCGGAACACTGAAGCTTTCTTT. Translation: CSVVFRHRNTEAFF.

The chain uses TRBV6-4 and TRBJ1-6, with 8 nucleotides matching TRBD1. Unmatched junction bases numbered 7, after V lost 5 bases and J lost 7 bases. Germline V lookup: CDR1 MRHNA, CDR2 SNTAGT. There are 15 residues in the CDR3. The DNA of the CDR3 is TGTGCCAGCAGTTCCGGACAGGGTGGCAATTCACCCCTCCACTTT. Its protein product is CASSSGQGGNSPLHF.

The chain joins TRBV21-1 to TRBJ1-5; the table's TRBD1 call for D was not verified on the DNA. TRBV21-1 is noted as a pseudogene. The CDR3 has 20 amino acids. The CDR3 bases are TGTGCCAGCAGCAAAGTTGGGCAAAGGGGCCTAATAGCTGGCAATCAGCCCCAGCATTTT. It codes for CASSKVGQRGLIAGNQPQHF.

J is TRBJ2-3 and V is TRBV27; 8 bases map to TRBD1. The CDR3 is 15 amino acids. V gave up 5 bases and J gave up 4 bases; unmatched junction bases: 8. Germline values: CDR1 MNHEY, CDR2 SMNVEV (reference sequence). Here the CDR3 DNA reads TGTGCCAGCAGTGCTCGGACAGGGAACCCAGATACGCAGTATTTT. This encodes CASSARTGNPDTQYF.

The chain joins TRBV28 to TRBJ1-4; D unclear. CDR3 length equals 14 residues. V lost 3 bases, J lost 7 bases, and 12 bases lay in between. In germline, CDR1 is MDHEN, CDR2 SYDVKM. In DNA, the CDR3 is TGTGCCAGCAGTTTTTACAGAGAAGGTGAAAAACTGTTTTTT. Protein sequence: CASSFYREGEKLFF.